These T cell receptor beta chains were read from a single sample in a study of blood T cell repertoires in COVID-19. The table came from immunoSEQ multiplex PCR; TCRdb's copy has only in-frame clones and leaves some out. The table has approximately 210,000 clones, 80% to 90% seen once; the top ten hold around 1.5%. What was sequenced was peripheral blood. The receptors shown here come from a man aged 18-30 years with active or convalescent COVID-19. The CDR3 runs from the conserved cysteine through the conserved F or W. The D gene is left open where the match is weak. Clone size appears in some rows only: once, few, many, or a class for an expanded clone.

>TRBJ2-7|TRBV19|-|-
CASSSIGGLYEQYF
TGTGCCAGTAGTAGTATCGGGGGGCTGTACGAGCAGTACTTC
>TRBJ1-1|TRBV11-2|-|TRBD1
CASSSRGRGNTEAFF
TGTGCCAGCAGCTCCAGGGGGCGGGGGAACACTGAAGCTTTCTTT
>TRBJ2-1|TRBV19|-|-
CASSIGGRGLNEQFF
TGTGCCAGTAGTATAGGGGGCAGGGGTTTGAATGAGCAGTTCTTC
>TRBJ2-7|TRBV3-1/TRBV3-2|once|-
CASSQGQRVGREQYF
TGTGCCAGCAGCCAAGGCCAACGAGTGGGGCGAGAGCAGTACTTC
>TRBJ1-4|TRBV5-1|-|-
CASSPIEYGKEKLFF
TGCGCCAGCAGCCCGATCGAGTACGGGAAGGAAAAACTGTTTTTT
>TRBJ2-1|TRBV2|once|-
CASWSRGLGNEQFF
TGTGCCAGCTGGAGCAGGGGCCTAGGGAATGAGCAGTTCTTC
>TRBJ2-3|TRBV19|-|TRBD2
CATGGGPDTQYF
TGTGCCACGGGGGGGGGCCCAGATACGCAGTATTTT
>TRBJ1-1|TRBV30|-|TRBD1
CAWSERQGAFF
TGTGCCTGGAGTGAGAGACAGGGAGCTTTCTTT
>TRBJ2-7|TRBV5-1|-|TRBD2
CASSLLPGTSGNEQYF
TGCGCCAGCAGCTTGCTACCCGGGACTAGCGGAAACGAGCAGTACTTC
>TRBJ2-5|TRBV19|once|TRBD2
CATMGLRPGGPGETQYF
TGTGCCACAATGGGCTTGCGGCCGGGAGGGCCGGGAGAGACCCAGTACTTC
>TRBJ1-1|TRBV10-3|-|-
CASRDSMNTEAFF
TGTGCCTCCCGGGATAGCATGAACACTGAAGCTTTCTTT
>TRBJ2-5|TRBV18|-|-
CASSPLFLETQYF
TGTGCCAGCTCACCTCTCTTCTTAGAGACCCAGTACTTC
>TRBJ1-1|TRBV19|-|-
CASSIETGKAFF
TGTGCCAGTAGTATAGAGACGGGAAAAGCTTTCTTT
>TRBJ1-4|TRBV5-6|few|TRBD1
CASSSIGQGGNEKLFF
TGTGCCAGCAGCTCAATAGGACAGGGAGGGAATGAAAAACTGTTTTTT
>TRBJ1-2|TRBV6-5|-|TRBD1
CASSYSIGGGIWGYTF
TGTGCCAGCAGTTACTCTATTGGAGGGGGCATATGGGGCTACACCTTC
>TRBJ1-1|TRBV12-5|-|-
CASGLDGRGTEAFF
TGTGCTAGTGGTTTGGACGGCAGGGGCACTGAAGCTTTCTTT
>TRBJ2-2|TRBV4-1|-|-
CASSQAGSREANTGELFF
TGCGCCAGCAGCCAAGCCGGAAGCAGGGAAGCGAACACCGGGGAGCTGTTTTTT
>TRBJ2-7|TRBV6-2/TRBV6-3|-|TRBD2
CASSYVPSGRVFEQYF
TGTGCCAGCAGTTATGTGCCTAGCGGGAGGGTTTTTGAGCAGTACTTC
>TRBJ2-3|TRBV19|-|TRBD2
CASSTLAGGLTDTQYF
TGTGCCAGTAGTACCTTAGCGGGAGGTCTCACAGATACGCAGTATTTT
>TRBJ2-1|TRBV5-4|-|TRBD1
CASGGDRGNNEQFF
TGTGCCAGCGGGGGGGACAGGGGGAACAATGAGCAGTTCTTC
>TRBJ1-5|TRBV28|-|-
CASSSRGRESNQPQHF
TGTGCCAGCAGTTCGCGAGGGCGCGAAAGCAATCAGCCCCAGCATTTT
>TRBJ2-7|TRBV2|-|TRBD2
CASSEVGLAGASYEQYF
TGTGCCAGCAGTGAAGTCGGGCTAGCGGGAGCTTCCTACGAGCAGTACTTC
>TRBJ2-1|TRBV7-3|-|-
CASSPVMWGPEKQYNEQFF
TGTGCCAGCAGCCCGGTAATGTGGGGGCCAGAAAAACAATACAATGAGCAGTTCTTC
>TRBJ1-2|TRBV2|-|-
CASTKDYGYTF
TGTGCCAGCACTAAAGATTATGGCTACACCTTC
>TRBJ2-2|TRBV5-1|-|-
CASSLSGTGELFF
TGCGCCAGCAGCTTATCCGGCACCGGGGAGCTGTTTTTT
>TRBJ2-3|TRBV30|-|-
CAWSVLGGLADTQYF
TGTGCCTGGAGTGTACTCGGGGGTTTGGCAGATACGCAGTATTTT
>TRBJ1-1|TRBV7-3|-|-
CASSSQGVGTEAFF
TGTGCCAGCAGCTCACAGGGTGTAGGCACTGAAGCTTTCTTT
>TRBJ2-2|TRBV6-5|-|-
CASNPGHRNTGELFF
TGTGCCAGCAACCCGGGACACCGGAACACCGGGGAGCTGTTTTTT
>TRBJ1-1|TRBV5-1|-|-
CASSLLVSDTEAFF
TGCGCCAGCAGCTTGTTAGTTTCGGACACTGAAGCTTTCTTT
>TRBJ2-3|TRBV3-1/TRBV3-2|-|TRBD2
CASSQTKNLERGRTDTQYF
TGTGCCAGCAGCCAAACAAAGAACCTAGAGCGGGGACGCACAGATACGCAGTATTTT
>TRBJ2-7|TRBV5-4|-|-
CASSLVGGRRSYEQYF
TGTGCCAGCAGCTTGGTTGGAGGACGCCGATCCTACGAGCAGTACTTC
>TRBJ2-1|TRBV5-5|-|TRBD2
CASRLKGTSRNEQFF
TGTGCCAGCAGACTCAAGGGGACTAGTCGCAATGAGCAGTTCTTC
>TRBJ1-6|TRBV10-1|-|-
CASGQNNSPLHF
TGCGCCAGCGGACAGAATAATTCACCCCTCCACTTT
>TRBJ2-3|TRBV5-6|-|TRBD1
CASSPDRASDTQYF
TGTGCCAGCAGCCCGGACAGGGCCTCAGATACGCAGTATTTT
>TRBJ2-1|TRBV6-6|-|TRBD2
CASTMTSGSYNEQFF
TGTGCCAGCACCATGACTAGCGGGTCTTACAATGAGCAGTTCTTC
>TRBJ1-3|TRBV7-9|-|TRBD1
CASSLLTGGTPTIYF
TGTGCCAGCAGCTTATTAACAGGGGGGACACCTACCATATATTTT
>TRBJ2-7|TRBV10-3|once|TRBD2
CAISASSKTSGRLYEQYF
TGTGCCATCAGCGCGAGTTCTAAGACTAGCGGGCGGCTCTACGAGCAGTACTTC
>TRBJ2-3|TRBV2|-|TRBD1
CASSEGTGPDTQYF
TGTGCCAGCAGTGAGGGGACAGGGCCAGATACGCAGTATTTT
>TRBJ2-1|TRBV24-1|-|-
CATSLGGGMDEQFF
TGTGCCACCAGTCTAGGAGGGGGCATGGATGAGCAGTTCTTC
>TRBJ1-1|TRBV3-1/TRBV3-2|once|-
CASQSHGGLSEAFF
TGTGCCAGCCAGAGCCACGGGGGTCTATCTGAAGCTTTCTTT
>TRBJ1-2|TRBV6-5|-|-
CASSYSSTGFGYGYTF
TGTGCCAGCAGTTACTCTTCTACGGGGTTTGGGTATGGCTACACCTTC
>TRBJ1-4|TRBV7-2|-|-
CASSRNLGALGGELFF
TGTGCCAGCAGCCGGAATTTGGGGGCCCTGGGAGGGGAACTGTTTTTT
>TRBJ2-7|TRBV7-9|-|-
CASSLGGSPAYEQYF
TGTGCCAGCAGCTTAGGAGGTTCACCGGCCTACGAGCAGTACTTC
>TRBJ2-3|TRBV28|-|-
CASSVRDLTTDTQYF
TGTGCCAGCAGTGTCCGGGACTTGACCACAGATACGCAGTATTTT
>TRBJ1-1|TRBV7-2|-|TRBD1
CASSLTGTAMNTEAFF
TGTGCCAGCAGCTTAACCGGGACAGCTATGAACACTGAAGCTTTCTTT